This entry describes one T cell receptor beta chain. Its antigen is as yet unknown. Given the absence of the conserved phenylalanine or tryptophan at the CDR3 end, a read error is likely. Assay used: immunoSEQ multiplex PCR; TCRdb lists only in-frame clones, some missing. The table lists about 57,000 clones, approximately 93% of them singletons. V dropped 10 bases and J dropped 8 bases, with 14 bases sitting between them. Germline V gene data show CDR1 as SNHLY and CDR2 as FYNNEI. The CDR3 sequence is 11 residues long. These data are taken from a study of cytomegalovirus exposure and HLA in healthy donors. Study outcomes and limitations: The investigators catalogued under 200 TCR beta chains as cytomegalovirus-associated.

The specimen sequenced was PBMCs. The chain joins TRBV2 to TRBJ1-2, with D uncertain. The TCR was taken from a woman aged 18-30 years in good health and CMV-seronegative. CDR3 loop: CAITKVAGYTL. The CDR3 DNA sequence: TGTGCCATAACAAAGGTAGCGGGCTACACCCTC.